Below are 10 T cell receptor beta chains sequenced from a single sample in a study of blood T cell repertoires in COVID-19. This table comes from immunoSEQ multiplex PCR, and its TCRdb copy is limited to in-frame clones, with some not included. The sample carries about 87,000 clones, roughly 82% recorded once. Sequencing was done on a sample of peripheral blood. All receptors derive from a human donor in a cohort sampled during active COVID-19.

In its sample, this clone was seen once. This rearrangement joins TRBV19 to TRBJ2-4, with D tentatively TRBD2 (5 bases). Germline CDR1 reads LNHDA; CDR2 reads SQIVND (reference sequence). CDR3 length: 14 residues. Trimming left V 5 bases short and J 7 bases short, with 15 bases between. CDR3 nucleotide sequence: TGTGCCAGTAGTGTGACGGGAAGTGGTAACATTCAGTACTTC. Translation: CASSVTGSGNIQYF. The complete variable domain, with remaining parts taken from reference TRBV19 and TRBJ2-4, reads DGGITQSPKYLFRKEGQNVTLSCEQNLNHDAMYWYRQDPGQGLRLIYYSQIVNDFQKGDIAEGYSVSREKKESFPLTVTSAQKNPTAFYLCASSVTGSGNIQYFGAGTRLSVL.

The chain links TRBV7-2 to TRBJ2-5; 9 bases agree with TRBD2. Germline loops: CDR1 SGHTA, CDR2 FQGNSA. Trimming cost V 4 bases and J 4 bases; bases outside gene matches: 7. The CDR3 loop spans 15 amino acids. CDR3 DNA: TGTGCCAGCAGCTATAATAGCGGGGGATCAGAGACCCAGTACTTC. It encodes CASSYNSGGSETQYF.

The chain couples TRBV6-5 to TRBJ1-3; a possible D gene is TRBD1 (6 bases). The CDR3 is 15 amino acids. Germline V gene data show CDR1 as MNHEY and CDR2 as SVGAGI. Trimming took 3 bases from V and 0 from J, leaving 9 bases between them. The CDR3 DNA reads as TGTGCCAGCAGTTATTCAGGGGACTCTGGAAACACCATATATTTT. Protein product: CASSYSGDSGNTIYF.

This clone came up once. The DNA of the CDR3 is TGCGCCAGCAGCCAAGGGCGAGGACAGCGCGGGACCCAGTACTTC. Protein: CASSQGRGQRGTQYF. V usage is TRBV4-1 and J usage is TRBJ2-5; D is perhaps TRBD1 (6 bases). With 1 base removed from V and 7 bases from J, the gap between germline ends came to 16 bases. The CDR3 is made up of 15 amino acids. CDR1 is MGHRA, CDR2 YSYEKL, per germline.

The chain recombines TRBV21-1 with TRBJ2-2; the table's D call TRBD2 went unverified against the DNA. TRBV21-1 is assigned pseudogene status. The CDR3 totals 19 residues. CDR3 amino acids: CASSKRGSRGEGPLGELFF. The CDR3 coding sequence is TGTGCCAGCAGCAAAAGGGGGTCCCGGGGGGAGGGCCCTCTAGGGGAGCTGTTTTTT.

J is TRBJ2-1 and V is TRBV5-1; perhaps TRBD1 as D (5 bases). V was cut by 4 bases and J by 5 bases, with 19 bases left in between. The CDR3 loop spans 16 amino acids. Germline V gives CDR1 SGHRS, CDR2 YFSETQ. CDR3 protein: CASSQGPDLYNNEQFF. CDR3 in DNA: TGCGCCAGCAGCCAGGGTCCGGACCTGTACAACAATGAGCAGTTCTTC.

The table lists this clone with a count of one. This sequence joins TRBV20-1 and TRBJ2-7; unclear D gene. The V end lost 3 bases, the J end lost 6 bases, and 15 bases lay between the germline ends. The CDR3 covers 13 residues. Per germline, CDR1 DFQATT and CDR2 SNEGSKA (reference sequence). The chain's CDR3 is CSASALLEGEQYF. In nucleotides, the CDR3 is TGCAGTGCTAGTGCCCTGCTAGAAGGCGAGCAGTACTTC.

V usage is TRBV18 and J usage is TRBJ1-5, with 9 positions matching TRBD1. Germline V lookup: CDR1 KGHSH, CDR2 LQKENI. The CDR3 is 15 residues long. The J segment lost 5 bases and the V segment lost 5 bases, leaving 7 bases of the junction unmatched. CDR3 region: CASSSTGGKDQPQHF. The CDR3 DNA reads as TGTGCCAGCTCATCGACAGGGGGAAAGGATCAGCCCCAGCATTTT. The variable domain in full, completed from reference TRBV18 and TRBJ1-5, reads NAGVMQNPRHLVRRRGQEARLRCSPMKGHSHVYWYRQLPEEGLKFMVYLQKENIIDESGMPKERFSAEFPKEGPSILRIQQVVRGDSAAYFCASSSTGGKDQPQHFGDGTRLSIL.

This chain connects TRBV9 to TRBJ2-3; 7 bases match TRBD2. The CDR3 extends over 15 amino acids. Germline assignment: CDR1 SGDLS and CDR2 YYNGEE. J was trimmed by 0 bases and V by 4 bases; bases with no gene match: 5. CDR3 sequence: CASSSSGTSTDTQYF. The CDR3 DNA reads as TGTGCCAGCAGCTCTAGCGGAACTAGCACAGATACGCAGTATTTT.

V gene TRBV19 combines with J gene TRBJ2-7; 10 bases align to TRBD2. The V gene end was trimmed by 5 bases and the J gene end by 5 bases; junction bases not matched to a gene: 18. The CDR3 extends over 18 amino acids. Germline V gene lookup returns CDR1 LNHDA and CDR2 SQIVND (reference sequence). The CDR3 region has the DNA TGTGCCAGTAGTCGAGCGGGAGGGCCACGAGGGAACTATGACGAGCAGTACTTC. Residues: CASSRAGGPRGNYDEQYF. The full variable domain, in which reference TRBV19 and TRBJ2-7 provide the parts outside the CDR3, is DGGITQSPKYLFRKEGQNVTLSCEQNLNHDAMYWYRQDPGQGLRLIYYSQIVNDFQKGDIAEGYSVSREKKESFPLTVTSAQKNPTAFYLCASSRAGGPRGNYDEQYFGPGTRLTVT.